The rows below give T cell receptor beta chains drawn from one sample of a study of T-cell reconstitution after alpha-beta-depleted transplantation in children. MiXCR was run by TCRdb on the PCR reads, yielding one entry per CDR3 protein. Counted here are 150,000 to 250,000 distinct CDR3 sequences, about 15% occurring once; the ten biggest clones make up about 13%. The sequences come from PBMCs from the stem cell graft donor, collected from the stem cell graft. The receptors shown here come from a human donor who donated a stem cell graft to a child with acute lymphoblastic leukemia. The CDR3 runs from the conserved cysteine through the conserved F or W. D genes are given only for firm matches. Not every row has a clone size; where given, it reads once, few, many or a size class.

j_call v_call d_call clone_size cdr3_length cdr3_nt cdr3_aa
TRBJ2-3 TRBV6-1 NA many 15 TGTGCCAGCAGTAGGGGACCTTCAAAAAAAGAAACGCAGTATTTT CASSRGPSKKETQYF
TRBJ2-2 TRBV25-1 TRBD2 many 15 TGTGCCAGCAATCCCGGGACTACCAACACCGGGGAGCTGTTTTTT CASNPGTTNTGELFF
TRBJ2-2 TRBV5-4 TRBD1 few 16 TGTGCCAGCAGCTTGGCACAGGGGGCAAACACCGGGGAGCTGTTTTTT CASSLAQGANTGELFF
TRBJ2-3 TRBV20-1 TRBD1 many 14 TGCAGTGCTCTCGGACAGGGTGGGACAGATACGCAGTATTTT CSALGQGGTDTQYF
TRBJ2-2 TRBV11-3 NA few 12 TGTGCCAGCAGACCGAACACCGGGGAGCTGTTTTTT CASRPNTGELFF
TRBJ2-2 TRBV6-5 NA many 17 TGTGCCAGCAGTTACTCGGAAGGCCAAATAGGGCACGGGGAGCTGTTTTTT CASSYSEGQIGHGELFF
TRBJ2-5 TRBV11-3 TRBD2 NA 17 TGTGCCAGCAGCTTATGGTGGAGCGGGAGGGCCCCAGAGACCCAGTACTTC CASSLWWSGRAPETQYF
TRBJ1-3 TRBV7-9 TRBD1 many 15 TGTGCCAGCAGCCGTTGGACAGGCGAGCTAAACACCATATATTTT CASSRWTGELNTIYF
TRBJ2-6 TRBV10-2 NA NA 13 TGCGCCAGCATGATCTCTGGGGCCAACGTCCTGACTTTC CASMISGANVLTF
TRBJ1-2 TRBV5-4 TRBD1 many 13 TGTGCCAGCAGCGCCTCGACAGGGGGCGGCTACACCTTC CASSASTGGGYTF
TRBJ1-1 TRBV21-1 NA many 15 TGTGCCAGCACCGAATCCGGGACGGGTTGGACTGAAGCTTTCTTT CASTESGTGWTEAFF
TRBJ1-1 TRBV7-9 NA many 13 TGTGCCAGCAGCCCTACAGGGCGCACTGAAGCTTTCTTT CASSPTGRTEAFF
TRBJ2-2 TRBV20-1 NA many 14 TGCAGTGCTAACGGTCCCCTGAACACCGGGGAGCTGTTTTTT CSANGPLNTGELFF
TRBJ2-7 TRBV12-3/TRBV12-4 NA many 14 TGTGCCAGCAGTTTAGGGAGGGGGCTGTACGAGCAGTACTTC CASSLGRGLYEQYF
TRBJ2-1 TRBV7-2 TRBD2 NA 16 TGTGCCAGCAGGGTCGGAGTGATAGCGGGCCTCAATGAGCAGTTCTTC CASRVGVIAGLNEQFF
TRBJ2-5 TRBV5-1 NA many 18 TGCGCCAGCAGCTTGGGGCAGGGCGGCCTTACCTACAAAGAGACCCAGTACTTC CASSLGQGGLTYKETQYF
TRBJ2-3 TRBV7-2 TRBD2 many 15 TGTGCCAGCAGCCTTACTAGCGGTAGCACAGATACGCAGTATTTT CASSLTSGSTDTQYF
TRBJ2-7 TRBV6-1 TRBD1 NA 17 TGTGCCAGCAGTGGGGACCAGGGACAGGGGTCAATCTACGAGCAGTACTTC CASSGDQGQGSIYEQYF
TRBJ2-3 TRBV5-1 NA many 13 TGCGCCAGCAGCACGGACAGCACAGATACGCAGTATTTT CASSTDSTDTQYF
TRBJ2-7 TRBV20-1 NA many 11 TGCAGTGCTATGGACTCCTACGAGCAGTACTTC CSAMDSYEQYF
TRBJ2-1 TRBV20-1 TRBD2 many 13 TGCAGTGCCCCGAGTAGCGGGAGTAGTGAGCAGTTCTTC CSAPSSGSSEQFF
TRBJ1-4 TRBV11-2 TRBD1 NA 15 TGTGCCACGAGAGGGACATCGACAGGGGTGGGAAAACTGTTTTTT CATRGTSTGVGKLFF
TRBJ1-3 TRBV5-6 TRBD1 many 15 TGTGCCAGCACCCGGCGGACAGGAGCTGGAAACACCATATATTTT CASTRRTGAGNTIYF
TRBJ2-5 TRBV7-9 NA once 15 TGTGCCAGCAGCTTAGAGTTGGCAGGGGCCCAGACCCAGTACTTC CASSLELAGAQTQYF
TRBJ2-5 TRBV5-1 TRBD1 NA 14 TGCGCCAGCAGCAGAGACAGGGGGTGGGAGACCCAGTACTTC CASSRDRGWETQYF
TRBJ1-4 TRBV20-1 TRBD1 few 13 TGCAGTGCTCCGGGACAGGGGAGTGAAAAACTGTTTTTT CSAPGQGSEKLFF
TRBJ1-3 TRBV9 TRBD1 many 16 TGTGCCAGCAGCCCGGGACAGGGATGGTCTGGAAACACCATATATTTT CASSPGQGWSGNTIYF
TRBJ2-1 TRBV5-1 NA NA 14 TGCGCCAGCAGCCCAGCGGAGCCCTACAATGAGCAGTTCTTC CASSPAEPYNEQFF
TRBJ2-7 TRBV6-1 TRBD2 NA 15 TGTGCCAGCAGCACGAGGATTAGCGGGAGTCGGGTGCAGTACTTC CASSTRISGSRVQYF
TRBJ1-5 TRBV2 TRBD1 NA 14 TGTGCCAGCCATTATGACAGGGCAGGTCAGCCCCAGCATTTT CASHYDRAGQPQHF
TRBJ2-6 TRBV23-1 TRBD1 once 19 TGCGCCAGCAGTCATCGGCTAGAGGGGGCCCTCTCTGGGGCCAACGTCCTGACTTTC CASSHRLEGALSGANVLTF
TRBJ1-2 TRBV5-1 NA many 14 TGCGCCAGCAGCTTGGATCCCGGGGACTATGGCTACACCTTC CASSLDPGDYGYTF
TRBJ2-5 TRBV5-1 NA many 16 TGCGCCAGCAGCACCCAGATCGGCGGGATAGCGGAGACCCAGTACTTC CASSTQIGGIAETQYF
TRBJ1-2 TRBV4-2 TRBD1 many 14 TGTGCCAGCAGCCAAGCCGGGACAGGGGTTGGCTACACCTTC CASSQAGTGVGYTF
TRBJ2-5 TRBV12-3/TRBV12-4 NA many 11 TGTGCCAGCAGGACGGGACAGACCCAGTACTTC CASRTGQTQYF
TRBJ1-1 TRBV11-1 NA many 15 TGTGCCAGCAGCTTAGCCTGGGATGGGAGGACTGAAGCTTTCTTT CASSLAWDGRTEAFF
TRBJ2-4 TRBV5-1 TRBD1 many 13 TGCGCCAGCAGCTTGAAGGACAGGGACATTCAGTACTTC CASSLKDRDIQYF
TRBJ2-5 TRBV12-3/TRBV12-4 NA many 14 TGTGCCAGCAATCCGACTGGGATACAAGAGACCCAGTACTTC CASNPTGIQETQYF
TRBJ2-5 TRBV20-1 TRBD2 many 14 TGCAGTGCTAGCCCGCTAGCGGGGGAAGAGACCCAGTACTTC CSASPLAGEETQYF
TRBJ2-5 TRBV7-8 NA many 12 TGTGCCAGCGAACGGGGGCGGGAGACCCAGTACTTC CASERGRETQYF
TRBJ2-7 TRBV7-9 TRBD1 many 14 TGTGCCAGCAGTGGACAGGGGGCTAACTACGAGCAGTACTTC CASSGQGANYEQYF
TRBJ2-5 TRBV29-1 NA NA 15 TGCAGCGCGCGACGAGGGGGGGACTCCCAAGAGACCCAGTACTTC CSARRGGDSQETQYF
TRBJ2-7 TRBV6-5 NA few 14 TGTGCCAGCAGTGGGGGGGCAGACCCATACGAGCAGTACTTC CASSGGADPYEQYF
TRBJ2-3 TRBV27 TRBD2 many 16 TGTGCCAGCAGTTTATTAGCGGGAGCTAGCACAGATACGCAGTATTTT CASSLLAGASTDTQYF
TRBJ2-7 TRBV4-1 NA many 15 TGCGCCAGCAGCCAAGGACTTGGCGGGATATACGAGCAGTACTTC CASSQGLGGIYEQYF
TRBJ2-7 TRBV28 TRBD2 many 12 TGTGCCTGCGGGGGAGGATCCTACGAGCAGTACTTC CACGGGSYEQYF
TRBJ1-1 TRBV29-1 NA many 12 TGCAGCGTCCAGGAGGGGGACACTGAAGCTTTCTTT CSVQEGDTEAFF
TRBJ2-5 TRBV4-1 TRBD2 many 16 TGCGCCAGCAGCCTTAGAGTAGCGGGAGGGCAAGAGACCCAGTACTTC CASSLRVAGGQETQYF
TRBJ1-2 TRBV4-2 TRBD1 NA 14 TGTGCCAGGGGCGCTGGACAGGTTAACTATGGCTACACCTTC CARGAGQVNYGYTF
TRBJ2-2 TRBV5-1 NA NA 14 TGCGCCAGCAGCTTAGGACAGTTGGCCGGGGAGCTGTTTTTT CASSLGQLAGELFF
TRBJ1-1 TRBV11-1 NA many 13 TGTGCCAGCAGCTTGGAGGGGAACACTGAAGCTTTCTTT CASSLEGNTEAFF
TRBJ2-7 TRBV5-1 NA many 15 TGCGCCAGCAGCATAGGACAGCTTAAGACCCACGAGCAGTACTTC CASSIGQLKTHEQYF
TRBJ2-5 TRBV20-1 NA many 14 TGCAGTGCTAGACCGCAGGGACCTAAAGAGACCCAGTACTTC CSARPQGPKETQYF
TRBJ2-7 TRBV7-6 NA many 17 TGTGCCAGCAGCCTTAGAACGGGGACGGCGGCTTCCTACGAGCAGTACTTC CASSLRTGTAASYEQYF